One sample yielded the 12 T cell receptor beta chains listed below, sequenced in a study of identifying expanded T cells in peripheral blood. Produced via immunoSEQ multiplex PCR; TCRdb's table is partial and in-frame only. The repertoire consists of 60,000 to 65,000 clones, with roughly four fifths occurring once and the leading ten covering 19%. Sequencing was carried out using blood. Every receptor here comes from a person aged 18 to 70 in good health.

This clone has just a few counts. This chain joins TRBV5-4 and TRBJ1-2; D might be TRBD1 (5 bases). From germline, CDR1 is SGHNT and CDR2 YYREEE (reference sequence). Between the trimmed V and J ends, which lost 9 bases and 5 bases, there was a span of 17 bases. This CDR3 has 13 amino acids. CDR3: CATRNGGGYGYTF. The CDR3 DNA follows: TGTGCCACGCGAAACGGGGGTGGATATGGCTACACCTTC.

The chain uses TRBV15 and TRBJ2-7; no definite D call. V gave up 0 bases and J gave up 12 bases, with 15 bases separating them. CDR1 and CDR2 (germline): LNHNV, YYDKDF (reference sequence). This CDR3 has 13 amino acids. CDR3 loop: CATSRDVATRPYV. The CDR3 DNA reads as TGTGCCACCAGCAGAGATGTAGCCACCCGGCCGTACGTC.

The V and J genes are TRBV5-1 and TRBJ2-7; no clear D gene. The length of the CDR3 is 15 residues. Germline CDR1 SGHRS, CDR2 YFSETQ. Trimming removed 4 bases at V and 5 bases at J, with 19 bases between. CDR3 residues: CASSPGRSFGDEQYF. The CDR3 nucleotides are TGCGCCAGCAGCCCAGGACGATCTTTTGGGGACGAGCAGTACTTC.

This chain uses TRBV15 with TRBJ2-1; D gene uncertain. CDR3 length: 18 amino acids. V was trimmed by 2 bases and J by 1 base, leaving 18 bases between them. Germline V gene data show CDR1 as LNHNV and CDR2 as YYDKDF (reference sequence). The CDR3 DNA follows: TGTGCCACCAGCAGACCACTGGGTGGGCCCACTTCCTACAATGAGCAGTTCTTC. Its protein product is CATSRPLGGPTSYNEQFF.

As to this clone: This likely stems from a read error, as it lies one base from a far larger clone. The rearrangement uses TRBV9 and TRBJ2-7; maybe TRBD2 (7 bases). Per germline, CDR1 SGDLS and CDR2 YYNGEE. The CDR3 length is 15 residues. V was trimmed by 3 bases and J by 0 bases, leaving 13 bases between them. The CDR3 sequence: CASSGGGGSSYEQYF. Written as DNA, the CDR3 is TGTGCCAGCAGCGGAGGGGGGGGAAGCTCCTACGAGCAGTACTTC. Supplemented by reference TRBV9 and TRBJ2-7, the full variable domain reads DSGVTQTPKHLITATGQRVTLRCSPRSGDLSVYWYQQSLDQGLQFLIQYYNGEERAKGNILERFSAQQFPDLHSELNLSSLELGDSALYFCASSGGGGSSYEQYFGPGTRLTVT.

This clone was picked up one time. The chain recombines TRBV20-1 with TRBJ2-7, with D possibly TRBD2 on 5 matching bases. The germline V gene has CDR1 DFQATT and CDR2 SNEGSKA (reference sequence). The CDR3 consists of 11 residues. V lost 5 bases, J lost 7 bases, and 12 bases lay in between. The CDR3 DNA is TGCAGTGCTGGAAGAACGGGGGAGCAGTACTTC. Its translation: CSAGRTGEQYF.

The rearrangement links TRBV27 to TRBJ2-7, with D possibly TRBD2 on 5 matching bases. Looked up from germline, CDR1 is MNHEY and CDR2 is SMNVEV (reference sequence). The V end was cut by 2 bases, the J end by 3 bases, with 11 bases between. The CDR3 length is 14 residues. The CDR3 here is CASSLNVEGYEQYF. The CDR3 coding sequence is TGTGCCAGCAGTTTAAATGTCGAGGGCTACGAGCAGTACTTC.

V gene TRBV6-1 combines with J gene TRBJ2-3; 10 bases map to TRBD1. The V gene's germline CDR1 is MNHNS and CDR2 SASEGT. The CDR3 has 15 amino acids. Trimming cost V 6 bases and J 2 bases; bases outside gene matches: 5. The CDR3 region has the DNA TGTGCCAGCAGCGTGGGACAGGGGTCCACAGATACGCAGTATTTT. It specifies CASSVGQGSTDTQYF.

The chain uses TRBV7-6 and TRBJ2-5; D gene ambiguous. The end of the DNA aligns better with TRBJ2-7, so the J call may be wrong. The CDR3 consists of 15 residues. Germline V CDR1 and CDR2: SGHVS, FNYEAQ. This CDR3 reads CASSLVDSRSYEQYF. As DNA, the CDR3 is TGTGCCAGCAGCTTAGTTGATAGCCGCTCCTACGAGCAGTACTTC.

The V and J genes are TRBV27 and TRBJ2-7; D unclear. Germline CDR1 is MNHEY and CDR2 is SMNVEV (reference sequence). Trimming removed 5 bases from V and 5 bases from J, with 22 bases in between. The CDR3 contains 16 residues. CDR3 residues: CASSANLRRVGNEQYF. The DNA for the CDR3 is TGTGCCAGCAGTGCGAACCTCCGACGCGTAGGGAACGAGCAGTACTTC.

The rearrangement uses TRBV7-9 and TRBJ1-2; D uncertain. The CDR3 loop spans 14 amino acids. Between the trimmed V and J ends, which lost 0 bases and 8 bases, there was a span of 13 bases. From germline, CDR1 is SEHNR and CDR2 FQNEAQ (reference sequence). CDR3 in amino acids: CASSLAHGKGGYTF. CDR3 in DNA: TGTGCCAGCAGCTTAGCGCACGGGAAAGGCGGCTACACCTTC.

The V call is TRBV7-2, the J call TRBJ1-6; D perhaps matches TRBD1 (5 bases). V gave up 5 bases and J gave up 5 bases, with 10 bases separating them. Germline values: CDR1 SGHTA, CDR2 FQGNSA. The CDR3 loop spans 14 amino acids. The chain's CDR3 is CASSPDSNNSPLHF. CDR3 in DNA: TGTGCCAGCAGCCCTGACAGTAATAATTCACCCCTCCACTTT.